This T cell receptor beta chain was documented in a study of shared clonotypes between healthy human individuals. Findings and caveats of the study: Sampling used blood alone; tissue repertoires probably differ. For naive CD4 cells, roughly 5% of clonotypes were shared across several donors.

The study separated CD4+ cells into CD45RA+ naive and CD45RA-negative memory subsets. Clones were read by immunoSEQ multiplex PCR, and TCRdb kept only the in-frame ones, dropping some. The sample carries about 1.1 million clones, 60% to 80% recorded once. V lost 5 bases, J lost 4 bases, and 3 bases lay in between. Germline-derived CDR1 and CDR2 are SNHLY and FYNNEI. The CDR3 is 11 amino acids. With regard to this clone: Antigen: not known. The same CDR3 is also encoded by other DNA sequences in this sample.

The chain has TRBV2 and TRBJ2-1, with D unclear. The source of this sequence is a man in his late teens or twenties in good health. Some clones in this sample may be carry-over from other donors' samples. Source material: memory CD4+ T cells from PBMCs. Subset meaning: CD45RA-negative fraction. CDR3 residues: CASSRYNEQFF. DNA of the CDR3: TGTGCCAGCAGTCGATACAATGAGCAGTTCTTC. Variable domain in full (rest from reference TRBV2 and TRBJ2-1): EPEVTQTPSHQVTQMGQEVILRCVPISNHLYFYWYRQILGQKVEFLVSFYNNEISEKSEIFDDQFSVERPDGSNFTLKIRSTKLEDSAMYFCASSRYNEQFFGPGTRLTVL.